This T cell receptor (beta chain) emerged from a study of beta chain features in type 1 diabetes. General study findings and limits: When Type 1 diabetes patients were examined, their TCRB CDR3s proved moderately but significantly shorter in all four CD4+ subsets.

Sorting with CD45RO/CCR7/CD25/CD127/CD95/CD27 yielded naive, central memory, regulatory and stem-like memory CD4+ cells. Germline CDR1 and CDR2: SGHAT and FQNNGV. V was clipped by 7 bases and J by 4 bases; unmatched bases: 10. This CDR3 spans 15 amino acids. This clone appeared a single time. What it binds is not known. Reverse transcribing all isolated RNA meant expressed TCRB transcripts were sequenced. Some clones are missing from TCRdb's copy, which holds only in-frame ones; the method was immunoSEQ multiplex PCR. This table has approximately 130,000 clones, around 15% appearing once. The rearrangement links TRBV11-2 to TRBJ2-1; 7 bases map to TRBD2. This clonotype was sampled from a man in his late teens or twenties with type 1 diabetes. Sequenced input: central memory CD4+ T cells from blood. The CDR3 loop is CASTSGTSAYNEQFF. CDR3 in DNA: TGTGCCAGCACCTCTGGAACTAGCGCGTACAATGAGCAGTTCTTC.